Following are 20 T cell receptor beta chains from one sample sequenced in a study of T-cell reconstitution after alpha-beta-depleted transplantation in children. As it was prepared, the TCRbeta library received unique molecular identifiers. MiXCR, applied by TCRdb to the PCR reads, yields one record per CDR3 protein. This table holds 400,000 to 450,000 distinct CDR3 sequences, 43% found once. Material: PBMCs, obtained before TCRalphabeta/CD19-depleted stem cell transplant. Receptors originate from a girl aged 2 to 9 with aplastic anemia, due to receive a stem cell transplant.

This clonotype was counted many times. CDR3 amino acids: CASSQHPVGEQYF. Written as DNA, the CDR3 is TGTGCCAGCAGCCAGCACCCAGTGGGCGAGCAGTACTTC. The V call is TRBV28, the J call TRBJ2-7; D gene uncertain. Trimming took 6 bases from V and 6 from J, leaving 15 bases between them. There are 13 residues in the CDR3. The germline gives CDR1 MDHEN, CDR2 SYDVKM. Complete variable domain (other parts from reference TRBV28 and TRBJ2-7): DVKVTQSSRYLVKRTGEKVFLECVQDMDHENMFWYRQDPGLGLRLIYFSYDVKMKEKGDIPEGYSVSREKKERFSLILESASTNQTSMYLCASSQHPVGEQYFGPGTRLTVT.

Only one count was recorded for this clonotype. The rearrangement joins TRBV7-7 to TRBJ2-5; D might be TRBD1 or TRBD2, each matching 5 bases. Per germline, CDR1 SSHAT and CDR2 FNYEAQ (reference sequence). Trimming removed 3 bases at V and 2 bases at J, with 16 bases between. This CDR3 region has 16 residues. CDR3 nucleotides: TGTGCCAGCAGCTTTGCCCAGGGTGGGAGACAAGAGACCCAGTACTTC. Translated, it gives CASSFAQGGRQETQYF. Using reference TRBV7-7 and TRBJ2-5 for the parts outside the CDR3, the full variable domain is GAGVSQSPRYKVTKRGQDVTLRCDPISSHATLYWYQQALGQGPEFLTYFNYEAQPDKSGLPSDRFSAERPEGSISTLTIQRTEQRDSAMYRCASSFAQGGRQETQYFGPGTRLLVL.

This clonotype was counted many times. The chain couples TRBV20-1 to TRBJ2-3; D call uncertain. V lost 5 bases and J lost 3, with 9 bases in between. Germline values: CDR1 DFQATT, CDR2 SNEGSKA (reference sequence). CDR3 length equals 12 residues. In DNA, the CDR3 is TGCAGTGCTCCGAACCCTACAGATACGCAGTATTTT. Its protein is CSAPNPTDTQYF.

The chain recombines TRBV5-1 with TRBJ2-3; D not resolved. Germline loops: CDR1 SGHRS, CDR2 YFSETQ. This CDR3 is built from 15 residues. V was clipped by 0 bases and J by 0 bases, with 8 bases between them. The CDR3 nucleotides read TGCGCCAGCAGCTTGGCCCTGCAAAGCACAGATACGCAGTATTTT. Translated, it gives CASSLALQSTDTQYF. The variable domain in full, completed from reference TRBV5-1 and TRBJ2-3, reads KAGVTQTPRYLIKTRGQQVTLSCSPISGHRSVSWYQQTPGQGLQFLFEYFSETQRNKGNFPGRFSGRQFSNSRSEMNVSTLELGDSALYLCASSLALQSTDTQYFGPGTRLTVL.

The DNA for the CDR3 is TGTGCCATCAGCGAGGGACAGGGAACCGGGGAGCTGTTTTTT. Amino acids: CAISEGQGTGELFF. The chain combines TRBV10-3 with TRBJ2-2; 9 positions agree with TRBD1. The CDR3 totals 14 residues. The V and J ends lost 6 bases and 5 bases, in that order; junction bases with no gene match: 4. Germline CDR1 ENHRY, CDR2 SYGVKD.

This clonotype was recorded many times. The J gene is TRBJ2-1, the V gene TRBV20-1, with a weak D call TRBD1 (6 bases). The CDR3 loop spans 14 amino acids. Trimming cost V 1 base and J 7 bases, with 14 bases left between them. The germline V gene has CDR1 DFQATT and CDR2 SNEGSKA (reference sequence). The CDR3 DNA reads TGCAGTGCTAGAGCTTCAGGGGTATGGAATGAGCAGTTCTTC. It is translated as CSARASGVWNEQFF.

The genes are TRBV7-6 and TRBJ2-1, with 7 bases matching TRBD1. This CDR3 has 14 amino acids. Per germline, CDR1 SGHVS and CDR2 FNYEAQ. With V trimmed by 6 bases and J by 4 bases, 6 bases remained unmatched. The CDR3 spells CASRFKQGYNEQFF. CDR3 in DNA: TGTGCCAGCAGGTTTAAACAGGGGTACAATGAGCAGTTCTTC.

This clonotype came up once. The rearrangement joins TRBV5-1 to TRBJ2-5, with a weak D call TRBD1 (5 bases). The CDR3 extends over 16 amino acids. CDR1 and CDR2 from the germline V gene are SGHRS and YFSETQ. The V end lost 2 bases, the J end lost 1 base, and 15 bases lay between the germline ends. The DNA for the CDR3 is TGCGCCAGCAGCTTTTTGACAGCCACAGTCCAAGAGACCCAGTACTTC. Amino acids: CASSFLTATVQETQYF.

In this sample, this clonotype turned up many times. This chain uses TRBV7-2 with TRBJ2-5; D ambiguous. The germline gives CDR1 SGHTA, CDR2 FQGNSA. The ends were cut back, 4 bases at V and 5 bases at J, with 14 bases in the middle. CDR3 length: 14 residues. Here the CDR3 reads CASSSSRFRETQYF. As DNA, the CDR3 is TGTGCCAGCAGCTCGTCCAGGTTCCGGGAGACCCAGTACTTC.

The gene calls are TRBV2 and TRBJ2-7, with 10 bases that match TRBD1. This CDR3 comprises 13 residues. Trimming removed 6 bases from V and 5 bases from J; junction bases left unmatched: 4. Germline-derived CDR1 and CDR2 are SNHLY and FYNNEI. CDR3 in DNA: TGTGCCAGCAGCGGACAGGGGGGCCACGAGCAGTACTTC. This gives the protein CASSGQGGHEQYF.

In this sample, this clonotype turned up once. This rearrangement joins TRBV18 to TRBJ2-5, with D perhaps matching TRBD1 (5 bases). The CDR3 has 13 residues. The V gene's germline CDR1 is KGHSH and CDR2 LQKENI. The ends were cut back, 3 bases at V and 5 bases at J, with 10 bases in the middle. The CDR3 region is CASSPTGDETQYF. DNA of the CDR3: TGTGCCAGCTCACCCACAGGAGACGAGACCCAGTACTTC.

Of note for this clonotype: At one of its ends the junction is not consistent with the germline gene, which may arise from a read error. The chain employs TRBV6-5 and TRBJ2-3, with 7 nucleotides matching TRBD1. The CDR3 has 12 residues. Germline CDR1 and CDR2: MNHEY and SVGAGI. The CDR3, as DNA: TGTGCCAGCAGTTACTCGAGTCAGGGGGAAATATTT. Translating it yields CASSYSSQGEIF.

This clonotype was seen many times. The rearrangement links TRBV10-1 to TRBJ2-7; TRBD2 matches at 7 bases. With 5 bases clipped from V and 4 bases from J, the junction kept 5 bases outside the gene matches. The length of the CDR3 is 13 residues. Looked up from germline, CDR1 is WNHNN and CDR2 is SYGVQD (reference sequence). CDR3 DNA sequence: TGCGCCAGCAGTCTAGCGGACGGTTACGAGCAGTACTTC. Its translation: CASSLADGYEQYF.

In its sample, this clonotype was seen many times. V is TRBV4-3 and J is TRBJ1-2; possibly TRBD1 for D (5 bases). This CDR3 is built from 15 residues. Germline lookup yields CDR1 LGHNA and CDR2 YSLEER. The V end was cut by 1 base, the J end by 3 bases, with 12 bases between. In nucleotides, the CDR3 is TGCGCCAGCAGCCAAGTCGGCGGGACGGACTATGGCTACACCTTC. Its translation: CASSQVGGTDYGYTF.

The chain carries TRBV28 and TRBJ2-7; 7 nucleotides agree with TRBD1. With V trimmed by 1 base and J by 1 base, 10 bases remained unmatched. The CDR3 has 17 residues. Germline loops: CDR1 MDHEN, CDR2 SYDVKM. Here the CDR3 DNA reads TGTGCCAGCAGTTTATACGGCGCCGGGACAGCGTCCTACGAGCAGTACTTC. It translates to CASSLYGAGTASYEQYF.

This clonotype was counted once. The chain has TRBV12-3 or TRBV12-4 and TRBJ2-1, with TRBD2 matching 13 bases. This CDR3 is built from 14 residues. After removal of 5 bases from V and 12 bases from J, the junction contained 7 bases not matched to a gene. Here the CDR3 reads CASSPGTSGMTQFF. CDR3 DNA sequence: TGTGCCAGCAGTCCCGGGACTAGCGGGATGACGCAGTTCTTC.

To note about this clonotype: This could be a read error, since a much larger clone is one nucleotide away. V gene TRBV7-3 combines with J gene TRBJ1-1; maybe TRBD1 (5 bases). Germline lookup yields CDR1 SGHTA and CDR2 FQGTGA. The CDR3 has 13 residues. The CDR3 sequence is CACRRQRNTEAFF. The CDR3 nucleotides read TGTGCCTGCAGACGACAGAGGAACACTGAAGCTTTCTTT.

The rearrangement uses TRBV7-9 and TRBJ2-7, with TRBD1 identical over 7 bases. Germline V gene sequence: CDR1 SEHNR, CDR2 FQNEAQ (reference sequence). This CDR3 is built from 14 residues. The J segment lost 2 bases and the V segment lost 5 bases, leaving 6 bases of the junction unmatched. The CDR3 loop is CASSHRDRPYEQYF. CDR3 DNA sequence: TGTGCCAGCAGCCACCGGGACAGACCCTACGAGCAGTACTTC. Together with reference TRBV7-9 and TRBJ2-7, the CDR3 gives the full variable domain: DTGVSQNPRHKITKRGQNVTFRCDPISEHNRLYWYRQTLGQGPEFLTYFQNEAQLEKSRLLSDRFSAERPKGSFSTLEIQRTEQGDSAMYLCASSHRDRPYEQYFGPGTRLTVT.

CDR3 in DNA: TGCAGCGTTGAAGGCGAACAGGGAGCTAACTATGGCTACACCTTC. It yields the protein CSVEGEQGANYGYTF. The J gene is TRBJ1-2, the V gene TRBV29-1; possible D gene TRBD1, 6 bases. The V gene lost 1 base and the J gene lost 0 bases, with 12 bases spanning the gap. The germline V gene encodes CDR1 SQVTM and CDR2 ANQGSEA. The CDR3 totals 15 residues.

This clonotype was observed many times. The chain recombines TRBV7-2 with TRBJ2-1; TRBD2 matches at 7 bases. V shed 5 bases, J shed 10 bases, and the junction held 5 bases outside the gene matches. Germline V gene sequence: CDR1 SGHTA, CDR2 FQGNSA. This CDR3 has 12 residues. CDR3 region: CASSPGLVEQFF. Written as DNA, the CDR3 is TGTGCCAGCAGCCCAGGACTAGTCGAGCAGTTCTTC.